Below, one T cell receptor (beta chain) is given with its context. Its antigen remains unidentified. Trimming removed 0 bases at V and 4 bases at J, with 13 bases between. The CDR3 has 14 residues. Germline CDR1 and CDR2: GTSNPN and SVGIG (reference sequence). These data originate in a study of cytomegalovirus exposure and HLA in healthy donors. Whole-study results and caveats: The study put 150 to 200 TCR beta chains on its list as cytomegalovirus-associated. TRBV6-2, TRBV6-3 and some other V segments were excluded as indistinguishable.

Healthy bone marrow donors made up the cohort. PCR was performed using 60 Vbeta and 13 Jbeta primers. In the authors' workflow: Per a later analysis, the number of unique TCR beta chains was about 80 million, of which around 10 million were shared. TCRdb's table, derived via immunoSEQ multiplex PCR, lists solely in-frame clones and lacks some. V and J calls and clone size are given by that table; D and trimming were obtained from the DNA. The sample has 100,000 to 150,000 clones, around 73% seen once. The TCR originated in a female donor in good health and CMV-seronegative. Input material: PBMCs. The chain links TRBV30 to TRBJ2-7; D not certain. The CDR3 sequence: CAWSVGTSVYEQYF. DNA of the CDR3: TGTGCCTGGAGTGTCGGTACGTCTGTGTACGAGCAGTACTTC.